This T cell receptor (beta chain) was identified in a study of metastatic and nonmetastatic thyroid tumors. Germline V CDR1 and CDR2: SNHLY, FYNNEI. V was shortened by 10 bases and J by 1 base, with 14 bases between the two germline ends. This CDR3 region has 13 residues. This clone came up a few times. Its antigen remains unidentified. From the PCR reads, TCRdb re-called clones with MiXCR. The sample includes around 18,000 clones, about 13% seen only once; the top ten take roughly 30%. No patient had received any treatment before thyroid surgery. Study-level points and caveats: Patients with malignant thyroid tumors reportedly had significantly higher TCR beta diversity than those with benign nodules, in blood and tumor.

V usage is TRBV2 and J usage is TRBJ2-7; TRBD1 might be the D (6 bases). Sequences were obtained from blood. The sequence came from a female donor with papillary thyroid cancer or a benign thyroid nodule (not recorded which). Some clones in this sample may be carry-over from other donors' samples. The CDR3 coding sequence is TGTGCCAACAGCGTCGGGACATCCTACGAGCAGTACTTC. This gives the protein CANSVGTSYEQYF.